A selection of T cell receptor beta chains follows, all from one sample in a study of blood T cells in healthy people across ages. TCRdb analysed the 5' RACE reads with MiXCR anew, one entry per CDR3 protein. This repertoire shows roughly 1,800,000 distinct CDR3 sequences, around 50% found once; its top ten account for over 2%. The material sequenced was blood. The receptors stem from a middle-aged woman in good health. Each CDR3 is given with its conserved first and last residue. Fields, in order: clone size, V gene, D gene, J gene, CDR3 protein, CDR3 DNA. A D gene is named only where the DNA matches it firmly. Clone size is given for some rows only: seen once, a few or many times, or a class if the clone is expanded.

>.|TRBV2|TRBD1|TRBJ2-3
CASSLFRTGDFTDTQYF
TGTGCCAGCAGTCTCTTTAGGACAGGGGACTTCACAGATACGCAGTATTTT
>few|TRBV7-2|.|TRBJ2-3
CASGMGGRTDTQYF
TGTGCCAGCGGAATGGGGGGGCGGACAGATACGCAGTATTTT
>few|TRBV7-2|.|TRBJ1-2
CASSRPGGFYGYTF
TGTGCCAGCAGTCGCCCGGGGGGCTTTTATGGCTACACCTTC
>few|TRBV10-3|TRBD1|TRBJ2-4
CAIRTGPKNIQYF
TGTGCCATCAGGACAGGGCCCAAAAACATTCAGTACTTC
>.|TRBV7-9|.|TRBJ1-2
CASSPAGMRVGYTF
TGTGCCAGCAGCCCGGCTGGCATGAGGGTTGGCTACACCTTC
>.|TRBV7-2|TRBD1|TRBJ1-2
CASGTGLALYGYTF
TGTGCCAGCGGGACAGGCCTAGCCCTTTATGGCTACACCTTC
>.|TRBV6-7|.|TRBJ2-3
CASSYDIRDIRTDTQYF
TGTGCCAGCAGTTACGATATCCGGGACATTCGGACAGATACGCAGTATTTT
>few|TRBV29-1|.|TRBJ2-5
CSVVLGSQETQYF
TGCAGCGTTGTCCTGGGCAGCCAAGAGACCCAGTACTTC
>few|TRBV7-2|TRBD2|TRBJ2-2
CASSLALRLADYTGELFF
TGTGCCAGCAGCTTAGCGCTGCGACTAGCGGACTACACCGGGGAGCTGTTTTTT
>.|TRBV6-1|TRBD1|TRBJ2-3
CASSSRDREWVTQYF
TGTGCCAGCAGTAGCCGGGACAGGGAATGGGTTACGCAGTATTTT
>.|TRBV28|.|TRBJ1-2
CASRITPDSPYGYTF
TGTGCCAGCAGAATAACTCCGGACAGCCCTTATGGCTACACCTTC
>.|TRBV7-9|.|TRBJ2-1
CASSKTGTTLHEQFF
TGTGCCAGCAGCAAGACCGGGACCACCTTACATGAGCAGTTCTTC